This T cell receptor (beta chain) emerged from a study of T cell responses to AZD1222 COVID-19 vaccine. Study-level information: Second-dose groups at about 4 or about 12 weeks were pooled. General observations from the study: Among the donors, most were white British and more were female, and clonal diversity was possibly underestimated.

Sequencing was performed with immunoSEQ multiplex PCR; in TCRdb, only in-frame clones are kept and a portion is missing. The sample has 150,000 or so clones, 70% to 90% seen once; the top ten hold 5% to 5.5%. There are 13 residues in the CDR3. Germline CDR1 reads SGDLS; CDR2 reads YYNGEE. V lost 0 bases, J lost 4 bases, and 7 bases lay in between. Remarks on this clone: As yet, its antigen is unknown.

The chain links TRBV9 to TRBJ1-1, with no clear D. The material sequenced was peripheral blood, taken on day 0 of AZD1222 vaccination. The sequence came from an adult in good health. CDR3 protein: CASSVVTVTEAFF. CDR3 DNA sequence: TGTGCCAGCAGCGTAGTAACAGTCACTGAAGCTTTCTTT. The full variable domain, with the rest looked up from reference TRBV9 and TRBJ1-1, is DSGVTQTPKHLITATGQRVTLRCSPRSGDLSVYWYQQSLDQGLQFLIQYYNGEERAKGNILERFSAQQFPDLHSELNLSSLELGDSALYFCASSVVTVTEAFFGQGTRLTVV.